This T cell receptor (beta chain) was profiled in a study of response to subunit inactivated influenza vaccine listed by TCRdb under 2018. Study-wide context: The study used deep quantitative T cell receptor repertoire profiling to track responses to a trivalent subunit inactivated influenza vaccine.

The paper's findings and limits, for the study overall: The authors suggested that each seasonal influenza vaccination may recruit only a limited number of new T cells.

The cysteine opens and the phenylalanine closes a CDR3 of 16 amino acids. Only the CDR3 DNA is retained, 48 bases long and in frame from the first base. The germline V gene (reference sequence) provides CDR1 LNHDA and CDR2 SQIVND. At the junction V is shortened by 1 base and J by 3 bases, with 14 bases in between. Concerning this clonotype itself: This clone's antigen is unknown. No per-base quality is available; no much larger clone lies one base away.

Receptors were amplified or captured by RT-PCR. The listed sequencing device is Illumina HiSeq 2500. TCRdb trimmed public reads at Q25 via fastp, called clones via MiXCR and kept in-frame beta chains. Each CDR3 protein gets just one entry, which takes the most common genes and DNA from the rows behind it. Within this sample are about 520,000 distinct CDR3 sequences, with 25% of them counted one time only. The ten biggest clones cover 1.9% of the sample. The TCR sequence derives from a man between 45 and 60 years old who received an inactivated influenza vaccine. Donor details come from another sample of the same person, matched by shared clones. The V and J genes are TRBV19 and TRBJ2-3; the D gene remains uncertain. This specimen was CD4+ T cells sorted from PBMCs, taken more than 4 days after vaccination. The nucleotides are TGTGCCAGTAGTATAGGTCCCCTCCGCTGGACAGATACGCAGTATTTT. Its product reads: CASSIGPLRWTDTQYF.